Listed here is a single T cell receptor (beta chain). Its antigen is not identified. These data belong to a study of CD4+ T cells in melanoma. Broader study findings: Neoantigen-specific CD4+ T cells in melanoma reportedly had diverse differentiation states. A reported correlation linked neoantigen-specific CD4+ T cells to CD8+, macrophage and B cell function.

The CDR3 runs to 15 residues. The germline gives CDR1 SGHVS, CDR2 FQNEAQ. The germline V and J ends were trimmed by 11 bases and 2 bases, with 19 bases remaining between them. Sequenced by immunoSEQ multiplex PCR; TCRdb stores in-frame clones only, minus some. This table holds 13,000 to 15,000 clones, approximately 62% found once. Sequencing was performed on cells from a culture (not recorded whether cultured in vitro). This receptor was identified in a human donor with melanoma. The chain has TRBV7-8 and TRBJ2-1; D is perhaps TRBD2 (6 bases). The DNA for the CDR3 is TGTGCCCTAGTGGAGCGGCGGGGACCCTACAATGAGCAGTTCTTC. The encoded protein is CALVERRGPYNEQFF.